The text below deals with one TCR beta chain. Antigen unknown. Trimming pared 3 bases from V and 3 bases from J, leaving 15 bases between. The CDR3 spans 15 residues. Germline loops: CDR1 GTSNPN, CDR2 SVGIG (reference sequence). The sample belongs to a study of beta chain features in type 1 diabetes. General study findings and limits: PCR might favor shorter templates, but any such skew would affect patients and controls equally. Significant though moderate, a shortening of TCRB CDR3s appeared in all four CD4+ subsets of Type 1 diabetes patients.

Sequencing targeted expressed TCRB transcripts, as all isolated RNA had been reverse transcribed. Only in-frame clones appear in the TCRdb table, and some are missing; sequencing was by immunoSEQ multiplex PCR. The table shows about 110,000 clones, with about 40% occurring only once. One heparinised blood draw averaging approximately 100 mL was given by each donor. CD4+ cells of the naive, central memory, regulatory and stem cell-like memory types were sorted via CD45RO/CCR7/CD25/CD127/CD95/CD27. The rearrangement joins TRBV30 to TRBJ1-5; possibly TRBD1 for D (6 bases). This clonotype was sampled from a woman aged 18-29 years in good health. Sequencing used stem cell memory CD4+ T cells from blood. The CDR3 sequence is CAWSAGQRHNQPQHF. CDR3 sequence (DNA): TGTGCCTGGAGCGCTGGACAGCGACACAATCAGCCCCAGCATTTT.